The 32 T cell receptor beta chains below all came from one sample that was sequenced in a study of glioma-infiltrating T cells. Using RNA template, CDR3s of TCR alpha and beta were amplified with iRepertoire arm-PCR. From the multiplex PCR reads, TCRdb called clonotypes with MiXCR, one entry per CDR3 protein. There are about 400,000 distinct CDR3 sequences in the sample; about two fifths occur only once, and approximately 12% lies in the top ten. The sample taken for sequencing was glioma tissue, nonneoplastic brain tissue, or PBMCs (not recorded which). These receptors were taken from a human donor with low-grade glioma or glioblastoma, undergoing nonglioma brain surgery, or in good health (not recorded which).

As to this clonotype: A read error is likely, as this CDR3 ends without the conserved phenylalanine or tryptophan. The rearrangement uses TRBV19 and TRBJ2-1; tentatively, D is TRBD2 (6 bases). V was pared by 5 bases and J by 0 bases, with 8 bases between. The length of the CDR3 is 14 residues. Germline CDR1 is LNHDA and CDR2 is SQIVND (reference sequence). The CDR3 loop reads CASSLANSYNEQFS. The CDR3 DNA reads as TGTGCCAGTAGTCTAGCGAACTCCTACAATGAGCAGTTCTCC.

This clonotype was recorded a few times. The CDR3 region has the DNA TGTGCCAGCAGTGAAGCTGGGCCCGGGGGCTACACCTTC. Translating gives CASSEAGPGGYTF. The chain has TRBV2 and TRBJ1-2; D remains ambiguous. V lost 0 bases to trimming and J lost 8 bases, with 10 bases between them. Germline CDR1 SNHLY, CDR2 FYNNEI. CDR3 length: 13 residues.

The chain has TRBV7-2 and TRBJ2-5; TRBD2 agrees at 12 bases. The V and J ends lost 0 bases and 7 bases, in that order; junction bases with no gene match: 18. Germline V gene lookup returns CDR1 SGHTA and CDR2 FQGNSA. The CDR3 has 20 amino acids. The CDR3 coding sequence is TGTGCCAGCAGCTTAGCGGGGCCGGGACTAGCGGGTTCCCGGAGATCGACCCAGTACTTC. Amino acids: CASSLAGPGLAGSRRSTQYF.

This rearrangement joins TRBV27 to TRBJ2-1, with 8 positions matching TRBD2. Per the germline V gene, CDR1 is MNHEY and CDR2 is SMNVEV (reference sequence). This CDR3 region has 19 residues. This CDR3 is CVSSQPGTRGTLAYNEQFF. In DNA form, the CDR3 reads TGTGTTAGCAGTCAACCCGGGACTAGAGGGACACTCGCCTACAATGAGCAGTTCTTC.

Note on this clonotype: A read error may produce the germline difference seen at one junction end. The chain carries TRBV28 and TRBJ2-7; D remains unclear. The germline CDR1 and CDR2 sequences are MDHEN and SYDVKM. CDR3 length: 13 amino acids. The CDR3 DNA reads TGTGCCAGCAGTTTAGATTCCGGTTACGAGCGGTACTTC. It translates to CASSLDSGYERYF.

The chain carries TRBV20-1 and TRBJ1-2; perhaps TRBD1 as D (6 bases). Trimming cost V 3 bases and J 3 bases, with 14 bases left between them. CDR3 length equals 14 residues. CDR1 is DFQATT and CDR2 is SNEGSKA in the germline V gene (reference sequence). In nucleotides, the CDR3 is TGCAGTGCTAGCCCCGGGGGCGCACACTATGGCTACACCTTC. It yields the protein CSASPGGAHYGYTF.

In its sample, this clonotype was seen a few times. This chain links TRBV28 with TRBJ1-5; the D is unclear. The CDR3 is made up of 13 amino acids. Between the trimmed V and J ends, which lost 8 bases and 9 bases, there was a span of 17 bases. Germline-derived CDR1 and CDR2 are MDHEN and SYDVKM. The CDR3 spells CASGYAGPSPQHF. DNA for the CDR3: TGTGCCAGCGGGTACGCAGGACCATCGCCCCAGCATTTT.

The sample holds a few counts of this clonotype. The CDR3 region is CASSDWPGLAGEREEQSTQYF. For the CDR3, the DNA is TGTGCCAGCAGTGATTGGCCGGGACTAGCGGGAGAGAGGGAAGAACAGAGCACGCAGTATTTT. The J gene is TRBJ2-3, the V gene TRBV25-1; 14 bases match TRBD2. The ends lost 3 bases at V and 9 bases at J; junction bases unmatched: 23. The length of the CDR3 is 21 residues. The germline V gene has CDR1 MGHDK and CDR2 SYGVNS.

This sequence joins TRBV18 and TRBJ2-1, with 7 bases identical to TRBD2. The J segment lost 3 bases and the V segment lost 3 bases, leaving 8 bases of the junction unmatched. Germline loops: CDR1 KGHSH, CDR2 LQKENI. The CDR3 contains 16 residues. DNA for the CDR3: TGTGCCAGCTCACCCTTGAAGGGACTAAGCTACAATGAGCAGTTCTTC. It specifies CASSPLKGLSYNEQFF.

This clonotype was seen only a few times. The chain is built from TRBV20-1 and TRBJ2-7; TRBD1 aligns across 7 bases. The CDR3 spans 13 residues. J lost 3 bases, V lost 6 bases, and 8 bases had no gene match. Germline V gene sequence: CDR1 DFQATT, CDR2 SNEGSKA (reference sequence). CDR3 sequence reads: CSADGDSVYEQYF. DNA for the CDR3: TGCAGTGCAGATGGGGACAGCGTCTACGAGCAGTACTTC.

This clonotype was seen only a few times. The rearrangement uses TRBV2 and TRBJ1-2; no firm D call. The V gene lost 5 bases and the J gene lost 5 bases, with 6 bases spanning the gap. The CDR3 contains 11 residues. CDR1 and CDR2 from the germline V gene are SNHLY and FYNNEI. CDR3 sequence (DNA): TGTGCCAGCAGTCCCCAGTATGGCTACACCTTC. This encodes CASSPQYGYTF.

Only a few counts were recorded for this clonotype. The chain uses TRBV7-9 and TRBJ2-3; TRBD2 matches at 14 bases. There are 17 residues in the CDR3. Germline CDR1 SEHNR, CDR2 FQNEAQ (reference sequence). Germline trimming cut 5 bases from V and 3 bases from J; bases unmatched to any gene: 7. CDR3 sequence: CASSTTGTSGSTDTQYF. The DNA of the CDR3 is TGTGCCAGCAGCACTACTGGGACTAGCGGGAGTACAGATACGCAGTATTTT.

There are many counts of this clonotype. The chain employs TRBV27 and TRBJ2-3, with D hard to call. Trimming stripped 2 bases from V and 3 bases from J, with 15 bases between. In germline, CDR1 is MNHEY, CDR2 SMNVEV (reference sequence). This CDR3 is built from 16 residues. CDR3 residues: CASSLDPGVGTDTQYF. DNA of the CDR3: TGTGCCAGCAGTTTAGACCCCGGAGTTGGTACAGATACGCAGTATTTT.

A note on this clonotype: A much larger clonotype is one base distant, so this may be a read error. The V call is TRBV6-6, the J call TRBJ2-1; D remains ambiguous. Trimming shortened V by 0 bases and J by 3 bases, and 3 bases separated the two germline ends. The CDR3 spans 13 residues. Germline values: CDR1 MNHNY, CDR2 SVGAGI (reference sequence). The CDR3 sequence: CASSYSVYNEQFF. Written as DNA, the CDR3 is TGTGCCAGCAGTTACTCGGTCTACAATGAGCAGTTCTTC.

V is TRBV6-1 and J is TRBJ1-6; D gene unclear. V lost 0 bases, J lost 10 bases, and 7 bases lay in between. The CDR3 has 13 amino acids. Germline CDR1 is MNHNS and CDR2 is SASEGT. CDR3 in amino acids: CASSEARQSPLHF. The CDR3 bases are TGTGCCAGCAGTGAAGCCCGTCAATCACCCCTCCACTTT.

The rearrangement uses TRBV28 and TRBJ2-7, with 14 bases lining up with TRBD2. The germline gives CDR1 MDHEN, CDR2 SYDVKM. The CDR3 totals 21 residues. V was clipped by 5 bases and J by 0 bases; unmatched bases: 18. CDR3 nucleotide sequence: TGTGCCAGCAGTCCAAGGGCCGGACTAGCGGGAGGTCGGGAAAGCTCCTACGAGCAGTACTTC. As protein: CASSPRAGLAGGRESSYEQYF.

CDR3 DNA: TGCGCCAGCAGCTTGGGAACTAGCGACAAGGGGGAGACCCAGTACTTC. This translates into CASSLGTSDKGETQYF. The rearrangement links TRBV5-1 to TRBJ2-5; 7 bases align to TRBD2. Germline V CDR1 and CDR2: SGHRS, YFSETQ. This CDR3 contains 16 residues. The junction had 10 bases not matched to a gene; V was cut back by 0 bases and J by 5 bases.

This clonotype was observed a handful of times. The gene calls are TRBV28 and TRBJ2-3; maybe TRBD2 (6 bases). V was shortened by 4 bases and J by 1 base, with 12 bases between the two germline ends. The germline CDR1 and CDR2 sequences are MDHEN and SYDVKM. The CDR3 length is 15 residues. As DNA, the CDR3 is TGTGCCAGCAGTTCGGGCGGGACTGGCACAGATACGCAGTATTTT. Translated: CASSSGGTGTDTQYF.

On this clonotype itself: A much larger clonotype is one base distant, so this may be a read error. The rearrangement links TRBV7-6 to TRBJ2-1; 9 nucleotides align to TRBD2. Unmatched junction bases numbered 3, after V lost 1 base and J lost 5 bases. The CDR3 consists of 15 residues. CDR1 is SGHVS, CDR2 FNYEAQ, per germline. The CDR3 DNA is TGTGCCAGCAGCTTAGGACTAGCGGAAGACAATGAGCAGTTCTTC. Its translation: CASSLGLAEDNEQFF.

This clonotype appeared a few times. The chain is built from TRBV10-2 and TRBJ1-3, with 7 bases matching TRBD1. Looked up from germline, CDR1 is WSHSY and CDR2 is SAAADI. The CDR3 contains 16 residues. V lost 3 bases and J lost 4; bases outside the gene matches: 9. For the CDR3, the DNA is TGCGCCAGCAGTGACCCGACAGGGCACCTCGGAAACACCATATATTTT. Residues: CASSDPTGHLGNTIYF.

In the case of this clonotype: In this CDR3 the conserved last residue, phenylalanine or tryptophan, is missing, so a read error is likely. V gene TRBV20-1 combines with J gene TRBJ2-7; D gene unclear. The DNA end lines up better with TRBJ2-5; the J call may be wrong. This CDR3 comprises 13 residues. CDR1 and CDR2 (germline): DFQATT, SNEGSKA (reference sequence). The CDR3 reads CSARKAVQETQYS. The DNA for the CDR3 is TGCAGTGCTAGAAAGGCAGTCCAAGAGACCCAGTACTCC.

Only a few counts were recorded for this clonotype. The V gene is TRBV25-1, the J gene TRBJ1-1, with D possibly TRBD1 on 6 matching bases. The germline V and J ends were trimmed by 3 bases and 2 bases, with 16 bases remaining between them. Per the germline V gene, CDR1 is MGHDK and CDR2 is SYGVNS. CDR3 length: 16 amino acids. The CDR3 is CASSDTRKGGNTEAFF. DNA of the CDR3: TGTGCCAGCAGTGATACTAGGAAAGGGGGAAACACTGAAGCTTTCTTT.

This clonotype was seen many times. This chain connects TRBV27 to TRBJ1-5, with D maybe TRBD1 (6 bases). The CDR3 extends over 14 amino acids. Germline V gene lookup returns CDR1 MNHEY and CDR2 SMNVEV (reference sequence). The V end was cut by 2 bases, the J end by 7 bases, with 12 bases between. The CDR3 loop reads CASSLIRGDQPQHF. CDR3 DNA sequence: TGTGCCAGCAGTTTAATCAGGGGAGACCAGCCCCAGCATTTT.

The V call is TRBV7-2, the J call TRBJ2-3, with 8 bases matching TRBD2. Per germline, CDR1 SGHTA and CDR2 FQGNSA. After removal of 3 bases from V and 6 bases from J, the junction contained 2 bases not matched to a gene. The length of the CDR3 is 13 residues. CDR3 nucleotides: TGTGCCAGCAGCTTCAGCGGGAGTGATACGCAGTATTTT. Protein sequence: CASSFSGSDTQYF.

Notes on this clonotype: The CDR3 carries no conserved terminal phenylalanine or tryptophan, so it likely arises from a read error. This sequence joins TRBV12-3 or TRBV12-4 and TRBJ2-1; tentatively, D is TRBD2 (5 bases). The CDR3 sequence is 15 residues long. DNA for the CDR3: TGTGCCAGCAGCTTAGGACGAGAGGGTTACAATGAGCAGTTCTTA. It specifies CASSLGREGYNEQFL.

A few counts support this clonotype. V usage is TRBV2 and J usage is TRBJ2-1; no reliable D call. The germline gives CDR1 SNHLY, CDR2 FYNNEI. V was trimmed by 3 bases and J by 8 bases, leaving 11 bases between them. The CDR3 has 13 residues. Here the CDR3 reads CASSETRSHEQFF. For the CDR3, the DNA is TGTGCCAGCAGTGAGACACGGTCTCATGAGCAGTTCTTC. The full variable domain, with the rest looked up from reference TRBV2 and TRBJ2-1, is EPEVTQTPSHQVTQMGQEVILRCVPISNHLYFYWYRQILGQKVEFLVSFYNNEISEKSEIFDDQFSVERPDGSNFTLKIRSTKLEDSAMYFCASSETRSHEQFFGPGTRLTVL.

This clonotype was counted only a few times. The chain couples TRBV7-9 to TRBJ1-1, with TRBD1 identical over 10 bases. The CDR3 is made up of 15 amino acids. V was pared by 5 bases and J by 1 base, with 4 bases of the junction left unmatched. Germline values: CDR1 SEHNR, CDR2 FQNEAQ (reference sequence). As DNA, the CDR3 is TGTGCCAGCAGCCGGCGGGACAGGGGGAACACTGAAGCTTTCTTT. Amino acid sequence: CASSRRDRGNTEAFF. The whole variable domain, remainder taken from reference TRBV7-9 and TRBJ1-1, is DTGVSQNPRHKITKRGQNVTFRCDPISEHNRLYWYRQTLGQGPEFLTYFQNEAQLEKSRLLSDRFSAERPKGSFSTLEIQRTEQGDSAMYLCASSRRDRGNTEAFFGQGTRLTVV.

This clonotype was observed many times. V and J are TRBV7-2 and TRBJ1-5, with 9 bases fitting TRBD1. The J segment lost 7 bases and the V segment lost 3 bases, leaving 4 bases of the junction unmatched. The CDR3 runs 14 residues. Germline-derived CDR1 and CDR2 are SGHTA and FQGNSA. As DNA, the CDR3 is TGTGCCAGCAGCTTCCGACAGGGGGAACAGCCCCAGCATTTT. This gives the protein CASSFRQGEQPQHF.

This clonotype was seen more than once but under ten times. This chain uses TRBV14 with TRBJ1-2, with TRBD1 identical over 8 bases. This CDR3 is built from 14 residues. V trimming: 6 bases; J trimming: 4 bases; junction bases outside the gene matches: 7. Germline CDR1 and CDR2: SGHDN and FVKESK. The CDR3 DNA sequence: TGTGCCAGCAGTCGCGGACAGGGCAGCTATGGCTACACCTTC. It encodes CASSRGQGSYGYTF. Based on the CDR3 plus reference TRBV14 and TRBJ1-2, the full variable domain is EAGVTQFPSHSVIEKGQTVTLRCDPISGHDNLYWYRRVMGKEIKFLLHFVKESKQDESGMPNNRFLAERTGGTYSTLKVQPAELEDSGVYFCASSRGQGSYGYTFGSGTRLTVV.

The table lists this clonotype with a few counts. This rearrangement joins TRBV20-1 to TRBJ2-7; the D is unclear. This CDR3 comprises 13 residues. V dropped 2 bases and J dropped 3 bases, with 11 bases sitting between them. Germline CDR1 DFQATT, CDR2 SNEGSKA (reference sequence). This CDR3 is CSARHPALYEQYF. CDR3 DNA sequence: TGCAGTGCTAGACATCCGGCTCTCTACGAGCAGTACTTC.

This clonotype was counted once. The rearrangement uses TRBV19 and TRBJ1-1; D remains unclear. The CDR3 loop spans 11 amino acids. The V end was cut by 6 bases, the J end by 5 bases, with 7 bases between. The germline V gene encodes CDR1 LNHDA and CDR2 SQIVND (reference sequence). The DNA of the CDR3 is TGTGCCAGTAGGTTCGGGACTGAAGCTTTCTTT. As protein: CASRFGTEAFF.

The chain has TRBV4-2 and TRBJ2-3; no clear D. This CDR3 has 15 residues. Germline V gene data show CDR1 as LGHNA and CDR2 as YNFKEQ. The ends were cut back, 3 bases at V and 3 bases at J, with 13 bases in the middle. The CDR3 DNA follows: TGTGCCAGCAGCCACCTTGAACGTCTAACAGATACGCAGTATTTT. It yields the protein CASSHLERLTDTQYF.